This is a list of T cell receptor beta chains from one sample in a study of blood T cell repertoires in COVID-19. This table comes from immunoSEQ multiplex PCR, and its TCRdb copy is limited to in-frame clones, with some not included. The sample gives some 150,000 clones, about 86% of which show up once; less than 2% is in the top ten. Sequenced material: peripheral blood. The receptors were gathered from a woman aged 55-69 years with acute or convalescent COVID-19. CDR3s leave out the opening cysteine and the closing phenylalanine or tryptophan. The order of the fields is V gene, D gene, J gene, CDR3 protein. A D gene is named only where the DNA matches it firmly.

TRBV11-3,TRBD2,TRBJ2-2,ASSLGAGRGTGELF
TRBV5-1,TRBD1,TRBJ2-7,ASSLWTGRAEQY
TRBV6-5,TRBD1,TRBJ1-2,ASKGTAAFYGYT
TRBV2,-,TRBJ1-6,ASSDLGRINSPLH
TRBV5-4,TRBD1,TRBJ2-7,ASSSGQGDPLAYEQY
TRBV2,-,TRBJ2-3,ASSELRTDTQY
TRBV28,TRBD1,TRBJ1-4,ASSLRGPHEKLF
TRBV7-2,-,TRBJ2-3,ASSLVGRLTDTQY
TRBV24-1,TRBD1,TRBJ2-5,ATSETGGKETQY
TRBV4-3,-,TRBJ1-5,ASSQDRGFMSNQPQH
TRBV29-1,-,TRBJ2-3,SAERGTSTDTQY
TRBV9,-,TRBJ2-1,ASSVVGSSYNEQF
TRBV18,-,TRBJ2-7,ASSPLRSVDEQY
TRBV6-4,TRBD2,TRBJ2-1,ASNIGASGSSSYNEQF
TRBV21-1,-,TRBJ1-2,ASSRRDCPHLSNYGYT
TRBV7-3,TRBD2,TRBJ2-5,ASSPSGGAFETQY
TRBV6-5,TRBD1,TRBJ1-2,ASTRDRVQYGYT
TRBV3-1/TRBV3-2,TRBD1,TRBJ1-1,ASSRQGTEAF
TRBV4-1,-,TRBJ2-7,ASSRDEQFEQY
TRBV7-3,TRBD2,TRBJ2-5,ASSRSGTEQETQY